This TCR beta chain was identified in a study of response to subunit inactivated influenza vaccine. TCRdb passed the RT-PCR reads through MiXCR, listing each CDR3 protein once. The table includes 500,000 to 550,000 distinct CDR3 sequences, under 30% detected once. There are 15 residues in the CDR3. The study, taken as a whole, reports: The authors proposed limited new T cell recruitment per seasonal influenza vaccination.

This clonotype showed up just a few times. Antigen: not known. These records were also assigned to another study, of T cells expressing NK-cell markers. That paper notes: Making the TCR beta cDNA relied on 5'RACE template switching with UMIs. The CD3+CD56-NKG2C+ fraction was also led by these clonotypes in a handful of donors. Uncertainty persisted over the HCMV specificity of expanded NKG2C+ T cell clones.

Here the sequenced sample was CD4+ T cells sorted from PBMCs, taken approximately 13 days after vaccination. V and J are TRBV12-2 and TRBJ2-5; the table's D gene call, TRBD1, was not cross checked with the DNA. TRBV12-2 is a pseudogene locus. The TCR comes from a man in his fifties or sixties who received an inactivated influenza vaccine. CDR3 in amino acids: CASRSPHPGLETQYF. CDR3 nucleotide sequence: TGTGCAAGTCGCTCCCCACATCCGGGATTGGAGACCCAGTACTTC.